This is a list of T cell receptor beta chains from one sample in a study of blood T cell repertoires in COVID-19. Using immunoSEQ multiplex PCR, the repertoire was profiled, and TCRdb retains in-frame clones only, with some absent. The sample lists approximately 100,000 clones, around 90% occurring once. What was sequenced was peripheral blood. The source of these receptors is a human donor with COVID-19, enrolled during active disease. The donor label of this sample is uncertain. Each CDR3 is given with its conserved first and last residue. The D gene is left open where the match is weak. Clone size is shown for a subset of rows, as once, few, many or a class of expanded clone.

clone size: -; J gene: TRBJ2-1; D gene: TRBD2; V gene: TRBV5-4; CDR3 DNA: TGTGCCAGCAGCCCCGGACTAGCCAGCTACAATGAGCAGTTCTTC; CDR3 protein: CASSPGLASYNEQFF
clone size: -; J gene: TRBJ1-3; D gene: -; V gene: TRBV5-6; CDR3 DNA: TGTGCCAGCAGCTTGGTTCCGGGCTCTGGAAACACCATATATTTT; CDR3 protein: CASSLVPGSGNTIYF
clone size: -; J gene: TRBJ1-2; D gene: TRBD1; V gene: TRBV2; CDR3 DNA: TGTGCCAGCAGTTATACGAGGGACGGACAGGGGAACTATGGCTACACCTTC; CDR3 protein: CASSYTRDGQGNYGYTF
clone size: -; J gene: TRBJ2-7; D gene: TRBD2; V gene: TRBV6-5; CDR3 DNA: TGTGCCGGCAGTTACGCCCGCGGGGGGGCCAGTGAGCAGTACTTC; CDR3 protein: CAGSYARGGASEQYF
clone size: -; J gene: TRBJ1-5; D gene: -; V gene: TRBV2; CDR3 DNA: TGTGCCAGCAGTGGGGGGCAGGGCTCAAATCAGCCCCAGCATTTT; CDR3 protein: CASSGGQGSNQPQHF
clone size: -; J gene: TRBJ1-2; D gene: -; V gene: TRBV30; CDR3 DNA: TGTGCCTGGAGTCCCCACCCAGCGGCAGCCTATGGCTACACCTTC; CDR3 protein: CAWSPHPAAAYGYTF
clone size: -; J gene: TRBJ2-7; D gene: -; V gene: TRBV6-1; CDR3 DNA: TGTGCCAGCAGTGAGATCACAGGGATTACCTACGAGCAGTACTTC; CDR3 protein: CASSEITGITYEQYF
clone size: -; J gene: TRBJ1-1; D gene: -; V gene: TRBV19; CDR3 DNA: TGTGCCAGTAGTGAACGACAGCGGGCTGAAGCTTTCTTT; CDR3 protein: CASSERQRAEAFF
clone size: -; J gene: TRBJ2-3; D gene: -; V gene: TRBV3-1/TRBV3-2; CDR3 DNA: TGTGCCAGCAGCCAAGCGGTCAGCACAGATACGCAGTATTTT; CDR3 protein: CASSQAVSTDTQYF
clone size: few; J gene: TRBJ2-7; D gene: -; V gene: TRBV6-5; CDR3 DNA: TGTGCCAGCAGTTACCCCCACTCCTACGAGCAGTACTTC; CDR3 protein: CASSYPHSYEQYF
clone size: -; J gene: TRBJ2-1; D gene: -; V gene: TRBV24-1; CDR3 DNA: TGTGCCACCAGTGACCGACAGGTGGAGGATGAGCAGTTCTTC; CDR3 protein: CATSDRQVEDEQFF
clone size: -; J gene: TRBJ2-4; D gene: TRBD2; V gene: TRBV29-1; CDR3 DNA: TGCAGCGCTGAAGGAGCGGGGGATGGCATTCAGTACTTC; CDR3 protein: CSAEGAGDGIQYF
clone size: -; J gene: TRBJ1-2; D gene: TRBD1; V gene: TRBV5-1; CDR3 DNA: TGCGCCAGCAGCTTGGCAGGGGGCGAGGGTTATGGCTACACCTTC; CDR3 protein: CASSLAGGEGYGYTF
clone size: once; J gene: TRBJ2-1; D gene: TRBD2; V gene: TRBV7-3; CDR3 DNA: TGTGCCAGCAGCTCTTCCGGGACTAGCGGGACCAATGAGCAGTTCTTC; CDR3 protein: CASSSSGTSGTNEQFF
clone size: -; J gene: TRBJ2-2; D gene: -; V gene: TRBV6-6; CDR3 DNA: TGTGCCAGCAGCCAACTCGACACCGGGGAGCTGTTTTTT; CDR3 protein: CASSQLDTGELFF
clone size: -; J gene: TRBJ2-2; D gene: -; V gene: TRBV9; CDR3 DNA: TGTGCCAGCAGCGTAGGGCGCGGTTTGAGGAACACCGGGGAGCTGTTTTTT; CDR3 protein: CASSVGRGLRNTGELFF
clone size: -; J gene: TRBJ2-7; D gene: TRBD1; V gene: TRBV5-1; CDR3 DNA: TGCGCCAGCAGCTCAACCGGGACAGCCTACGAGCAGTACTTC; CDR3 protein: CASSSTGTAYEQYF
clone size: -; J gene: TRBJ2-3; D gene: -; V gene: TRBV4-1; CDR3 DNA: TGCGCCAGCAGCCAAGAATGGGCGAGCACAGATACGCAGTATTTT; CDR3 protein: CASSQEWASTDTQYF
clone size: -; J gene: TRBJ2-5; D gene: -; V gene: TRBV5-1; CDR3 DNA: TGCGCCAGTGAGATAGCATCCCAAAATTCGCGGGACCCCGGGAAGACCCAGTACTTC; CDR3 protein: CASEIASQNSRDPGKTQYF
clone size: -; J gene: TRBJ2-7; D gene: TRBD1; V gene: TRBV29-1; CDR3 DNA: TGCAGCGTTGCCTTGACCAGGGGGCTTAACGAGCAGTACTTC; CDR3 protein: CSVALTRGLNEQYF
clone size: -; J gene: TRBJ2-5; D gene: -; V gene: TRBV5-5; CDR3 DNA: TGTGCCAGCAGCCGGGGGGCCGACTTGGGGGCGCAAGAGACCCAGTACTTC; CDR3 protein: CASSRGADLGAQETQYF
clone size: -; J gene: TRBJ1-5; D gene: TRBD1; V gene: TRBV4-2; CDR3 DNA: TGTGCCAGCAGCCAAGTGACAGGGGAGCATCAGCCCCAGCATTTT; CDR3 protein: CASSQVTGEHQPQHF
clone size: few; J gene: TRBJ1-4; D gene: -; V gene: TRBV19; CDR3 DNA: TGTGCCACCCGTGGCGAGGCTAATGAAAAACTGTTTTTT; CDR3 protein: CATRGEANEKLFF
clone size: -; J gene: TRBJ1-4; D gene: -; V gene: TRBV2; CDR3 DNA: TGTGCCAGCAGTCACAGGGTCGCTAATGAAAAACTGTTTTTT; CDR3 protein: CASSHRVANEKLFF
clone size: once; J gene: TRBJ2-2; D gene: -; V gene: TRBV6-5; CDR3 DNA: TGTGCCAGCAGACTTCAGGGGCAGAACACCGGGGAGCTGTTTTTT; CDR3 protein: CASRLQGQNTGELFF
clone size: -; J gene: TRBJ1-2; D gene: -; V gene: TRBV5-4; CDR3 DNA: TGTGCCAGCAGCTCTGGAATTAACAGATATAACTATGGCTACACCTTC; CDR3 protein: CASSSGINRYNYGYTF
clone size: -; J gene: TRBJ2-7; D gene: -; V gene: TRBV10-2; CDR3 DNA: TGCGCCAGCAGTAGAGAACAGGGAACCTACGAGCAGTACTTC; CDR3 protein: CASSREQGTYEQYF
clone size: -; J gene: TRBJ1-6; D gene: -; V gene: TRBV5-1; CDR3 DNA: TGCGCCAGCAGCACAGAGTCCAGCTCCTATAATTCACCCCTCCACTTT; CDR3 protein: CASSTESSSYNSPLHF
clone size: -; J gene: TRBJ2-7; D gene: -; V gene: TRBV6-5; CDR3 DNA: TGTGCCAGCAGAGCCCTGCGGGACGGCGTCCTCGAGCAGTACTTC; CDR3 protein: CASRALRDGVLEQYF
clone size: -; J gene: TRBJ2-6; D gene: -; V gene: TRBV4-1; CDR3 DNA: TGCGCCAGCAGCCAACCCCGGGAAGGGGGCTCTGGGGCCAACGTCCTGACTTTC; CDR3 protein: CASSQPREGGSGANVLTF
clone size: -; J gene: TRBJ2-7; D gene: -; V gene: TRBV6-5; CDR3 DNA: TGTGCCAGCAACCTTCAGGGCTACGAGCAGTACTTC; CDR3 protein: CASNLQGYEQYF
clone size: -; J gene: TRBJ1-1; D gene: -; V gene: TRBV3-1/TRBV3-2; CDR3 DNA: TGTGCCAGCAGCCAAGATCCAGGGAGGGAAGCTTTCTTT; CDR3 protein: CASSQDPGREAFF
clone size: -; J gene: TRBJ1-2; D gene: TRBD1; V gene: TRBV2; CDR3 DNA: TGTGCCAGCCTGGACAGGGTTTATGGCTACACCTTC; CDR3 protein: CASLDRVYGYTF
clone size: -; J gene: TRBJ2-7; D gene: -; V gene: TRBV28; CDR3 DNA: TGTGCCAGCAGTTTACAGGGATACGAGCAGTACTTC; CDR3 protein: CASSLQGYEQYF
clone size: -; J gene: TRBJ1-2; D gene: -; V gene: TRBV3-1/TRBV3-2; CDR3 DNA: TGTGCCAGCAGCCAAGTCGAGCCGGGGGGTGGCTACACCTTC; CDR3 protein: CASSQVEPGGGYTF
clone size: -; J gene: TRBJ2-7; D gene: -; V gene: TRBV18; CDR3 DNA: TGTGCCAGCTCACCACGACAGAACCACGAGCAGTACTTC; CDR3 protein: CASSPRQNHEQYF
clone size: -; J gene: TRBJ1-1; D gene: TRBD1; V gene: TRBV6-5; CDR3 DNA: TGTGCCAGCAGTTACTCGATGCAGGGGGACACTGAAGCTTTCTTT; CDR3 protein: CASSYSMQGDTEAFF
clone size: -; J gene: TRBJ2-1; D gene: TRBD2; V gene: TRBV11-2; CDR3 DNA: TGTGCCAGCAGCTGGGGGGGGAGGAATGAGCAGTTCTTC; CDR3 protein: CASSWGGRNEQFF
clone size: -; J gene: TRBJ1-2; D gene: TRBD1; V gene: TRBV10-3; CDR3 DNA: TGTGCCATCAGTGAGTCACAGGGGAACTATGGCTACACCTTC; CDR3 protein: CAISESQGNYGYTF
clone size: -; J gene: TRBJ1-5; D gene: TRBD1; V gene: TRBV2; CDR3 DNA: TGTGCCAGCAGTGGGACCGGGACAGGGGTCTATTATAGCAATCAGCCCCAGCATTTT; CDR3 protein: CASSGTGTGVYYSNQPQHF
clone size: once; J gene: TRBJ1-1; D gene: -; V gene: TRBV6-5; CDR3 DNA: TGTGCCAGCAGTTCCAGTCACCCGAACACTGAAGCTTTCTTT; CDR3 protein: CASSSSHPNTEAFF
clone size: -; J gene: TRBJ1-2; D gene: TRBD1; V gene: TRBV4-2; CDR3 DNA: TGTGCCAGCAGCCAAGGTAGCAGGGGGCAAGGCTACACCTTC; CDR3 protein: CASSQGSRGQGYTF
clone size: -; J gene: TRBJ2-1; D gene: -; V gene: TRBV5-8; CDR3 DNA: TGTGCCAGCAGCTTGGTCAAAAGGGGTGTCGATGAGCAGTTCTTC; CDR3 protein: CASSLVKRGVDEQFF
clone size: few; J gene: TRBJ2-5; D gene: TRBD1; V gene: TRBV11-2; CDR3 DNA: TGTGCCAGCACACAGGGGGCTGGAGAGACCCAGTACTTC; CDR3 protein: CASTQGAGETQYF
clone size: -; J gene: TRBJ2-3; D gene: -; V gene: TRBV7-9; CDR3 DNA: TGTGCCAGCAGCCCTCGTAGCGCCACAGATACGCAGTATTTT; CDR3 protein: CASSPRSATDTQYF
clone size: once; J gene: TRBJ2-7; D gene: -; V gene: TRBV12-3/TRBV12-4; CDR3 DNA: TGTGCCAGCAGTGTGGCGGGCACCTACGAGCAGTACTTC; CDR3 protein: CASSVAGTYEQYF
clone size: -; J gene: TRBJ2-7; D gene: -; V gene: TRBV25-1; CDR3 DNA: TGTGCCAGCAGTGATGGGCGGGTGGGCTCCTACGAGCAGTACTTC; CDR3 protein: CASSDGRVGSYEQYF
clone size: -; J gene: TRBJ1-4; D gene: -; V gene: TRBV6-4; CDR3 DNA: TGTGCCAGCAGTCGGGACTTCCAGCAAGGGAAACTGTTTTTT; CDR3 protein: CASSRDFQQGKLFF
clone size: -; J gene: TRBJ1-2; D gene: TRBD1; V gene: TRBV7-2; CDR3 DNA: TGTGCCAGCAGCTGGGAACAGGGGCGCGGCTACACCTTC; CDR3 protein: CASSWEQGRGYTF
clone size: -; J gene: TRBJ1-2; D gene: -; V gene: TRBV7-2; CDR3 DNA: TGTGCCAGCAGTCAGCTCAGGGGTCCTAACTATGGCTACACCTTC; CDR3 protein: CASSQLRGPNYGYTF
clone size: -; J gene: TRBJ1-1; D gene: TRBD1; V gene: TRBV29-1; CDR3 DNA: TGCAGCGCCGCGGGACAGGGTGAAGCTTTCTTT; CDR3 protein: CSAAGQGEAFF